This section outlines one T cell receptor (beta chain) sequence together with its context. Those enrolled in Seattle joined during active infection and were followed longitudinally afterward. In the source study's methods: Estimation of nucleated cell counts relied on the amplification of reference gene primers. Method: immunoSEQ multiplex PCR; TCRdb's copy keeps in-frame clones and lacks some. V and J calls and clone size are given by that table; D and trimming were obtained from the DNA. The sample gives approximately 170,000 clones, approximately 84% of which show up once; less than 3% is in the top ten. This record comes from a study of blood T cell repertoires in COVID-19. Study at large: COVID-19 samples collected from the United States, Italy and Spain covered acute and convalescent phases. PBMCs, B-cell-depleted T cells, or T cells were the source of the cDNA or gDNA that made up the material.

The CDR3 consists of 18 residues. CDR1 and CDR2 from the germline V gene are MGHRA and YSYEKL. The ends were cut back, 0 bases at V and 4 bases at J, with 16 bases in the middle. The rearrangement uses TRBV4-1 and TRBJ2-6; TRBD1 might be the D (6 bases). The specimen sequenced was peripheral blood. This clonotype originated in a woman of 80 years or more with COVID-19, enrolled during active disease. The CDR3 loop reads CASSQEGPGAGGANVLTF. The CDR3 DNA follows: TGCGCCAGCAGCCAAGAGGGCCCAGGGGCGGGCGGGGCCAACGTCCTGACTTTC.